The rows below give T cell receptor beta chains drawn from one sample of a study of blood T cell repertoires in COVID-19. Assay used: immunoSEQ multiplex PCR; TCRdb lists only in-frame clones, some missing. The sample contains a few hundred thousand clones, roughly 90% of which appear only once. Sequencing used PBMCs or T cells enriched from blood (not recorded which). Receptors were obtained from a woman aged 40-49 years who had recovered from COVID-19. CDR3s include the opening cysteine and the closing phenylalanine or tryptophan. D genes are given only for firm matches.

v_gene: TRBV11-3
d_gene: TRBD2
len: 15
j_gene: TRBJ2-3
CDR3aa: CASSATSGPWDTQYF

v_gene: TRBV5-1
d_gene: .
len: 14
j_gene: TRBJ2-1
CDR3aa: CASSLGGLNNEQFF

v_gene: TRBV19
d_gene: .
len: 15
j_gene: TRBJ2-1
CDR3aa: CASSSRDSSPVEQFF

v_gene: TRBV27
d_gene: TRBD1
len: 15
j_gene: TRBJ1-4
CDR3aa: CASSNRQGAGEKLFF

v_gene: TRBV19
d_gene: .
len: 15
j_gene: TRBJ2-3
CDR3aa: CASSMKTAYTDTQYF

v_gene: TRBV5-1
d_gene: .
len: 17
j_gene: TRBJ1-3
CDR3aa: CASSLGSEGPSGNTIYF

v_gene: TRBV6-5
d_gene: .
len: 15
j_gene: TRBJ1-5
CDR3aa: CASSRGGGPNQPQHF

v_gene: TRBV10-1
d_gene: TRBD1
len: 15
j_gene: TRBJ2-1
CDR3aa: CASSLTGGSYNEQFF

v_gene: TRBV7-9
d_gene: .
len: 15
j_gene: TRBJ2-7
CDR3aa: CASSGAGPGSYEQYF

v_gene: TRBV7-8
d_gene: .
len: 14
j_gene: TRBJ2-5
CDR3aa: CASSLQLNLETQYF

v_gene: TRBV4-3
d_gene: .
len: 14
j_gene: TRBJ1-2
CDR3aa: CASSQDPRNYGYTF

v_gene: TRBV27
d_gene: TRBD1
len: 16
j_gene: TRBJ1-1
CDR3aa: CASSPSQGEVGTEAFF

v_gene: TRBV2
d_gene: TRBD1
len: 15
j_gene: TRBJ1-4
CDR3aa: CASSRDRGNNEKLFF

v_gene: TRBV13
d_gene: TRBD1
len: 16
j_gene: TRBJ1-2
CDR3aa: CASSLGQGTLYGGYTF

v_gene: TRBV5-6
d_gene: TRBD2
len: 16
j_gene: TRBJ2-7
CDR3aa: CASSFSGLATPYEQYF

v_gene: TRBV7-6
d_gene: TRBD1
len: 15
j_gene: TRBJ2-2
CDR3aa: CASSFDRANTGELFF

v_gene: TRBV3-1/TRBV3-2
d_gene: .
len: 14
j_gene: TRBJ2-7
CDR3aa: CASSQGRRLYEQYF

v_gene: TRBV24-1
d_gene: .
len: 14
j_gene: TRBJ1-5
CDR3aa: CATSDRGGNQPQHF

v_gene: TRBV6-4
d_gene: TRBD2
len: 15
j_gene: TRBJ2-5
CDR3aa: CASSERGLLQETQYF

v_gene: TRBV30
d_gene: .
len: 17
j_gene: TRBJ1-2
CDR3aa: CAWTLGLGGPHPRGYTF

v_gene: TRBV7-9
d_gene: TRBD2
len: 14
j_gene: TRBJ2-4
CDR3aa: CASSLVAGEGSQYF

v_gene: TRBV9
d_gene: .
len: 13
j_gene: TRBJ1-2
CDR3aa: CASSKDSDYGYTF

v_gene: TRBV25-1
d_gene: .
len: 12
j_gene: TRBJ1-1
CDR3aa: CASSERRGRAFF

v_gene: TRBV6-2/TRBV6-3
d_gene: .
len: 16
j_gene: TRBJ1-1
CDR3aa: CASSYVSGRTITEAFF

v_gene: TRBV4-1
d_gene: .
len: 16
j_gene: TRBJ1-6
CDR3aa: CASSQDSVKYNSPLHF

v_gene: TRBV6-5
d_gene: .
len: 10
j_gene: TRBJ2-5
CDR3aa: CASAGETQYF

v_gene: TRBV19
d_gene: .
len: 13
j_gene: TRBJ2-7
CDR3aa: CASSRQRPHEQYF

v_gene: TRBV19
d_gene: TRBD1
len: 13
j_gene: TRBJ1-2
CDR3aa: CASSTQGAHGYTF

v_gene: TRBV14
d_gene: TRBD1
len: 16
j_gene: TRBJ1-2
CDR3aa: CASSSLLGTGADGYTF

v_gene: TRBV19
d_gene: TRBD1
len: 14
j_gene: TRBJ1-2
CDR3aa: CASSIWDSAYGYTF

v_gene: TRBV11-2
d_gene: .
len: 16
j_gene: TRBJ2-5
CDR3aa: CASSLDLIRSYETQYF

v_gene: TRBV7-2
d_gene: TRBD2
len: 16
j_gene: TRBJ2-7
CDR3aa: CASSSPVTSGSYEQYF

v_gene: TRBV11-3
d_gene: TRBD2
len: 17
j_gene: TRBJ2-2
CDR3aa: CASSPQLGLAGAGELFF

v_gene: TRBV3-1/TRBV3-2
d_gene: TRBD1
len: 21
j_gene: TRBJ1-5
CDR3aa: CASSPRGPRESPVVSNQPQHF

v_gene: TRBV27
d_gene: TRBD2
len: 17
j_gene: TRBJ2-4
CDR3aa: CASSEGLAGVAKNIQYF

v_gene: TRBV5-6
d_gene: TRBD1
len: 14
j_gene: TRBJ2-5
CDR3aa: CASSLGQLKETQYF

v_gene: TRBV9
d_gene: TRBD1
len: 14
j_gene: TRBJ1-3
CDR3aa: CASSLTGSGNTIYF